This T cell receptor beta chain stems from a study of T cell repertoires in cytomegalovirus infection. The overall study: Evidence of both CMV infection and a matching HLA type came from public TCR beta signatures.

The CDR3 is 15 amino acids. V was clipped by 6 bases and J by 2 bases, with 20 bases between them. Germline CDR1 is DFQATT and CDR2 is SNEGSKA (reference sequence). TCRdb passed the reads through MiXCR, listing each CDR3 protein once. The sample carries more than 650,000 distinct CDR3 sequences, less than 40% recorded once. As to this clonotype: No antigen is known for it.

Findings of the study overall: Carriers of CMV and the relevant HLA type were discriminated by public TCR beta frequency.

The rearrangement uses TRBV20-1 and TRBJ2-7; perhaps TRBD1 as D (8 bases). This receptor was taken from a human donor in good health (CMV status not recorded). Some clones in this sample may be carry-over from other donors' samples. The sample was PBMCs. CDR3 nucleotides: TGCAGTGCCGCGGACAGGGAGGGAATAACCTACGAGCAGTACTTC. Its translation: CSAADREGITYEQYF.